This TCR beta chain appears in the sequencing data of a study of blood T cell repertoires in COVID-19. Study-wide background: PBMCs, B-cell-depleted T cells, or T cells provided the cDNA or gDNA that made up the material.

In the source study's methods: Reference gene primer amplification in the assay estimated nucleated cell counts. Clones were sequenced by immunoSEQ multiplex PCR, and TCRdb holds only the in-frame ones, with some missing. The DNA was the basis for D and trimming; V, J and clone size are from that table. The sample records about 190,000 clones, roughly 86% being singletons. The CDR3 loop spans 13 amino acids. Trimming removed 6 bases from V and 5 bases from J; junction bases left unmatched: 4. The V gene's germline CDR1 is SGHRS and CDR2 YFSETQ. The J gene is TRBJ2-7, the V gene TRBV5-1, with TRBD1 matching 11 bases. The source of this sequence is a woman aged 40 to 50 in a cohort exposed to, infected with or recovered from COVID-19 (not recorded which). The sequencing input was PBMCs or T cells enriched from blood (not recorded which). CDR3 in DNA: TGCGCCAGCAAACCGGGACAGGGGGACGAGCAGTACTTC. Its translation: CASKPGQGDEQYF.